This is a list of T cell receptor beta chains from one sample in a study of brain T cells in children with intractable seizures. Measured with immunoSEQ multiplex PCR; TCRdb has only the in-frame clones, and not every one. The data contain 110,000 or so clones, approximately 94% of them singletons. The material sequenced was peripheral blood, taken at surgery. The receptors were sampled from a boy in the first two years of life with hemimegalencephaly and intractable seizures. Both conserved end residues are part of each CDR3. The D gene is left open where the match is weak. Size is stated for part of the rows, as once, few or many counts, or as a class when the clone is expanded.

TRBV19,14,.,once,TRBJ2-2,TGTGCCAGTAGTATCAGGGGAAACACCGGGGAGCTGTTTTTT,CASSIRGNTGELFF
TRBV19,16,.,.,TRBJ2-1,TGTGCCAGTAAACGATACGGCTTGAGCTCCTACAATGAGCAGTTCTTC,CASKRYGLSSYNEQFF
TRBV11-2,13,.,.,TRBJ2-1,TGTGCCAGCAGCTTAGGGTCCTACAATGAGCAGTTCTTC,CASSLGSYNEQFF
TRBV5-1,14,.,.,TRBJ1-1,TGCGCCAGCAGCTTGGACAGGCTGAACACTGAAGCTTTCTTT,CASSLDRLNTEAFF
TRBV6-1,20,.,.,TRBJ1-6,TGTGCCAGCAGTGAAGGTACCGGGTCTGCGAGGCGGTCCTATAATTCACCCCTCCACTTT,CASSEGTGSARRSYNSPLHF
TRBV7-2,15,TRBD2,.,TRBJ2-1,TGTGCCAGCAGCTCCCGGACTAGCGGTTTGGTGGGGCAGTTCTTC,CASSSRTSGLVGQFF
TRBV12-5,15,TRBD1,.,TRBJ1-6,TGTGCTAGTGGTTTGGAAACAGGGGGCAGTTCACCCCTCCACTTT,CASGLETGGSSPLHF
TRBV9,15,.,.,TRBJ1-3,TGTGCCAGCAGCCCAAAACAGGGCTCTGGAAACACCATATATTTT,CASSPKQGSGNTIYF
TRBV28,15,TRBD1,.,TRBJ2-7,TGTGCCAGCAGAAAGCGACAGGGCGGCTCCTACGAGCAGTACTTC,CASRKRQGGSYEQYF
TRBV4-3,19,.,.,TRBJ1-4,TGCGCCAGCAGCCAAGACCCCAGACCGGTTAGTAGCGGAGCTGAAAAACTGTTTTTT,CASSQDPRPVSSGAEKLFF
TRBV2,15,.,.,TRBJ1-5,TGTGCCAGCAGTGGGGGGCAGGCTCCCAATCAGCCCCAGCATTTT,CASSGGQAPNQPQHF
TRBV24-1,13,.,.,TRBJ2-2,TGTGCCACCAGAAGCCAAAACACCGGGGAGCTGTTTTTT,CATRSQNTGELFF
TRBV23-1,20,TRBD1,.,TRBJ1-5,TGCGCCAGCAGTCCCGTAAGGACAGGGAGGCGTGGATCGGGCAATCAGCCCCAGCATTTT,CASSPVRTGRRGSGNQPQHF
TRBV2,16,.,.,TRBJ1-1,TGTGCCAGCAGTCCTCATGGCGGGACGGGGAACACTGAAGCTTTCTTT,CASSPHGGTGNTEAFF
TRBV27,14,.,.,TRBJ2-7,TGTGCCAGCAGTTTTGCCCTGGCTCGCTACGAGCAGTACTTC,CASSFALARYEQYF
TRBV5-1,13,.,once,TRBJ1-1,TGCGCCAGCAGCGGGGACTTCAACACTGAAGCTTTCTTT,CASSGDFNTEAFF
TRBV5-8,13,.,.,TRBJ1-6,TGTGCCAGCAGCTTGGGGCTTAATTCACCCCTCCACTTT,CASSLGLNSPLHF
TRBV5-1,16,TRBD2,.,TRBJ2-7,TGCGCCAGCAGCTCCTCCTTGACTAGCGGTACCTACGAGCAGTACTTC,CASSSSLTSGTYEQYF
TRBV5-1,16,TRBD2,.,TRBJ2-2,TGCGCCAGCAGCTCGCCTAGCGGGATCCATACCGGGGAGCTGTTTTTT,CASSSPSGIHTGELFF
TRBV27,16,.,.,TRBJ2-1,TGTGCCAGCAGTTTATCCCCTAGCGCCTCCTACAATGAGCAGTTCTTC,CASSLSPSASYNEQFF
TRBV5-6,19,TRBD1,.,TRBJ2-6,TGTGCCAGCAGCTTGGCTACCGGACAGGGGGCGGGAGGGGCCAACGTCCTGACTTTC,CASSLATGQGAGGANVLTF
TRBV29-1,15,TRBD2,.,TRBJ2-7,TGCAGCGTTCCGGGACTAGCGGGAGGGCCCTACGAGCAGTACTTC,CSVPGLAGGPYEQYF
TRBV5-3,14,TRBD1,.,TRBJ1-3,TGTGCCAGAAGCCAATGGGACAGGGGGAACACCATATATTTT,CARSQWDRGNTIYF
TRBV4-1,14,.,once,TRBJ1-2,TGCGCCAGCGCCAGAGACTCGGATAACTATGGCTACACCTTC,CASARDSDNYGYTF
TRBV7-9,15,.,few,TRBJ2-5,TGTGCCAGCAGCAACCGAGACAGGTACCAAGAGACCCAGTACTTC,CASSNRDRYQETQYF
TRBV4-1,15,TRBD2,few,TRBJ2-7,TGCGCCAGCAGCCAAGCGGCTAGCGGGATGGACGAGCAGTACTTC,CASSQAASGMDEQYF
TRBV5-1,15,.,once,TRBJ2-3,TGCGCCAGCAGCTTGCGTGGGACTGGTACAGATACGCAGTATTTT,CASSLRGTGTDTQYF
TRBV18,12,.,once,TRBJ1-2,TGTGCCAGCTCACCACCGCTTGGGGGCTACACCTTC,CASSPPLGGYTF
TRBV19,15,.,once,TRBJ2-1,TGTGCCAGTAGCACGCGATGGAGCTCCTACAATGAGCAGTTCTTC,CASSTRWSSYNEQFF
TRBV18,18,.,.,TRBJ2-1,TGTGCCAGCTCACCGTTTGTTAAGGGAACAGGTAGGTGCAATGAGCAGTTCTTC,CASSPFVKGTGRCNEQFF
TRBV28,14,.,.,TRBJ1-2,TGTGCCAGCAGATCCCTCGGCCTAGTTAATGGCTACACCTTC,CASRSLGLVNGYTF
TRBV5-4,13,.,.,TRBJ2-7,TGTGCCAGCAGCCGGGACATCGGCTACGAGCAGTACTTC,CASSRDIGYEQYF
TRBV10-1,16,.,.,TRBJ2-1,TGCGCCAGCAGTCTCGGCGGGGACAGCTCCTACAATGAGCAGTTCTTC,CASSLGGDSSYNEQFF
TRBV7-9,15,TRBD2,.,TRBJ2-3,TGTGCCAGCAGCGGGACTAGCTGGGGCACAGATACGCAGTATTTT,CASSGTSWGTDTQYF
TRBV18,15,TRBD2,.,TRBJ2-5,TGTGCCAGCTCACCAGCTAGCGGAGGGCGAGAGACCCAGTACTTC,CASSPASGGRETQYF